This TCR beta chain appears in the sequencing data of a study of blood T cell repertoires in COVID-19. Study details: Sample material is recorded as cDNA or gDNA derived from T cells, B-cell-depleted T cells, or PBMCs.

V lost 4 bases to trimming and J lost 8 bases, with 27 bases between them. The CDR3 is 17 amino acids. The germline V gene encodes CDR1 SGHRS and CDR2 YFSETQ. Authors' methods: Estimated nucleated cell counts came from reference gene primer amplification. Produced via immunoSEQ multiplex PCR; TCRdb's table is partial and in-frame only. The DNA was the basis for D and trimming; V, J and clone size are from that table. The table shows around 250,000 clones, with almost 85% occurring only once. The V gene is TRBV5-1, the J gene TRBJ1-2, with D tentatively TRBD1 (5 bases). This clonotype originated in a man in his forties who had recovered from COVID-19. Sequenced: PBMCs or T cells enriched from blood (not recorded which). CDR3 in amino acids: CASSADPGLFVTIGYTF. CDR3 in DNA: TGCGCCAGCAGCGCTGATCCGGGACTTTTTGTAACTATAGGCTACACCTTC.